These 14 T cell receptor beta chains came from one sample sequenced in a study of blood T cell repertoires in COVID-19. Produced via immunoSEQ multiplex PCR; TCRdb's table is partial and in-frame only. The sample holds about 160,000 clones; around 81% are singletons and the top ten take approximately 10%. Input material: peripheral blood. The receptors originated from a man in his sixties with active or convalescent COVID-19.

This chain joins TRBV18 and TRBJ2-7, with D uncertain. Germline CDR1 is KGHSH and CDR2 is LQKENI. This CDR3 is 15 amino acids long. Trimming stripped 1 base from V and 0 bases from J, with 10 bases between. CDR3 DNA: TGTGCCAGCTCACCACAAAGCGCGAGCTCCTACGAGCAGTACTTC. Protein product: CASSPQSASSYEQYF.

This chain joins TRBV14 and TRBJ1-1, with D hard to call. Trimming stripped 3 bases from V and 1 base from J, with 9 bases between. CDR3 size: 14 residues. Germline-derived CDR1 and CDR2 are SGHDN and FVKESK. CDR3 DNA: TGTGCCAGCAGCCAGTATCCAGAGAACACTGAAGCTTTCTTT. The encoded protein is CASSQYPENTEAFF.

The chain uses TRBV12-3 or TRBV12-4 and TRBJ1-2; D remains unclear. The CDR3 spans 11 residues. Trimming shortened V by 5 bases and J by 8 bases, and 9 bases separated the two germline ends. This chain's CDR3 is CASSPVSGYTF. The CDR3 DNA follows: TGTGCCAGCAGTCCTGTATCGGGCTACACCTTC.

The J gene is TRBJ1-6, the V gene TRBV6-4, with a tentative D call TRBD1 (6 bases). This CDR3 has 15 amino acids. CDR1 is MRHNA, CDR2 SNTAGT, per germline. V was cut by 0 bases and J by 10 bases, with 13 bases left in between. CDR3: CASSDSYRAESPLHF. The CDR3 DNA is TGTGCCAGCAGTGACTCGTACAGGGCTGAATCACCCCTCCACTTT.

This chain links TRBV5-6 with TRBJ2-1, with a possible D match to TRBD2 (5 bases). Germline lookup yields CDR1 SGHDT and CDR2 YYEEEE. CDR3 size: 16 residues. Trimming took 4 bases from V and 2 from J, leaving 16 bases between them. DNA of the CDR3: TGTGCCAGCAGCCTGGGCGGGCAGGTCGCCTACAATGAGCAGTTCTTC. Amino acid sequence: CASSLGGQVAYNEQFF.

This clone was picked up a small number of times. J is TRBJ1-1 and V is TRBV3-1 (or the pseudogene TRBV3-2), with D maybe TRBD1 (6 bases). The germline V gene has CDR1 LGHDT and CDR2 YNNKEL (reference sequence). V lost 5 bases and J lost 1, with 14 bases in between. This CDR3 has 15 amino acids. The CDR3 reads CASSFLGGENTEAFF. DNA for the CDR3: TGTGCCAGCAGCTTTTTAGGGGGGGAGAACACTGAAGCTTTCTTT.

This clone occurred a few times. The chain joins TRBV5-4 to TRBJ2-5; no clear D gene. CDR1 and CDR2 from the germline V gene are SGHNT and YYREEE (reference sequence). Trimming stripped 3 bases from V and 3 bases from J, with 15 bases between. This CDR3 is built from 15 residues. CDR3 sequence (DNA): TGTGCCAGCAGCTCCTCGATTAGCATTGAAGAGACCCAGTACTTC. The encoded protein is CASSSSISIEETQYF.

This chain links TRBV28 with TRBJ1-5; 9 nucleotides agree with TRBD1. V shed 8 bases, J shed 0 bases, and the junction held 11 bases outside the gene matches. This CDR3 comprises 17 residues. The germline V gene has CDR1 MDHEN and CDR2 SYDVKM. The CDR3 reads CASQPGQGRYSNQPQHF. As DNA, the CDR3 is TGTGCCAGCCAGCCTGGACAGGGGCGATATAGCAATCAGCCCCAGCATTTT.

The genes are TRBV19 and TRBJ2-5; 8 nucleotides match TRBD2. The trim removed 4 bases at V and 5 bases at J, leaving 6 bases unmatched. The CDR3 spans 14 residues. From germline, CDR1 is LNHDA and CDR2 SQIVND (reference sequence). CDR3 amino acids: CASSTRTSRETQYF. The CDR3 coding sequence is TGTGCCAGTAGTACTCGGACTAGCCGGGAGACCCAGTACTTC.

V and J are TRBV2 and TRBJ1-6, with 7 bases matching TRBD1. CDR1 SNHLY and CDR2 FYNNEI come from the germline V gene. V shed 6 bases, J shed 7 bases, and the junction held 9 bases outside the gene matches. The CDR3 contains 15 residues. This CDR3 reads CASRGTGTENSPLHF. In DNA, the CDR3 is TGTGCCAGCAGGGGGACCGGGACAGAAAATTCACCCCTCCACTTT.

The chain combines TRBV28 with TRBJ2-7; 10 nucleotides match TRBD1. J was trimmed by 9 bases and V by 10 bases; bases with no gene match: 6. Per germline, CDR1 MDHEN and CDR2 SYDVKM. The CDR3 is 11 amino acids. This chain's CDR3 is CAISGQGWQYF. The CDR3 DNA reads TGTGCCATTTCGGGACAGGGGTGGCAGTACTTC.

The V call is TRBV3-1 (or the pseudogene TRBV3-2), the J call TRBJ2-5, with TRBD2 matching over 8 bases. The V gene's germline CDR1 is LGHDT and CDR2 YNNKEL (reference sequence). V lost 3 bases and J lost 5; bases outside the gene matches: 11. The CDR3 loop spans 16 amino acids. The CDR3 DNA sequence: TGTGCCAGCAGCCAGTATGATAGCGGGGTTAGGGAGACCCAGTACTTC. Its translation: CASSQYDSGVRETQYF.

This clone occurred once. V usage is TRBV19 and J usage is TRBJ2-7, with D tentatively TRBD1 (5 bases). Trimming pared 3 bases from V and 2 bases from J, leaving 11 bases between. This CDR3 has 14 residues. CDR1 is LNHDA and CDR2 is SQIVND in the germline V gene (reference sequence). CDR3 sequence: CASSIQGTPYEQYF. The CDR3 coding sequence is TGTGCCAGTAGTATCCAGGGTACCCCCTACGAGCAGTACTTC.

The chain joins TRBV11-2 to TRBJ2-1, with a tentative D call TRBD2 (5 bases). Trimming took 1 base from V and 3 from J, leaving 13 bases between them. The CDR3 spans 16 residues. Germline values: CDR1 SGHAT, CDR2 FQNNGV. In DNA, the CDR3 is TGTGCCAGCAGCTTAGGCCCCACGAGGGTCTACAATGAGCAGTTCTTC. Amino acids: CASSLGPTRVYNEQFF.